This paragraph covers one TCR beta chain sequence. There is no known antigen for this receptor. No much larger clone is present one base from it, and per-base qualities are unavailable. The time point label of this sample denotes: about 28 days (+/-7) after the second vaccine dose. Because spike-specific TCR depth and breadth did not differ between the two schedules, AZD1222 recipients who got a second dose at roughly 4 weeks were pooled with those who got a second dose at roughly 12 weeks. Vaccinee samples were obtained from the UK trials COV001 and COV002, which included a single-blind randomized controlled phase 2/3 trial of AZD1222 (ChAdOx1 nCoV-19) in healthy adults. For TCRbeta chain sequencing, PBMC samples were collected from trial participants at day 0 and at day 28 after the second dose. The CDR3 regions of human TCRbeta chains were subjected to immunosequencing. The paper's data handling went like this. TCRs in the repertoires were matched against a reference library of SARS-CoV-2-specific TCRs that had been generated with the MIRA antigen-specificity platform. Breadth was defined as the fraction of unique TCRs that were SARS-CoV-2-associated, and depth was defined as the fraction of total T cells that were SARS-CoV-2-associated. Each spike-specific TCR was assigned to its reactive spike region and to a CD4 or CD8 class using the MIRA data. Log10-transformed breadth and depth values were compared by one-way ANOVA with Sidak's multiple comparisons tests. Held by TCRdb, this immuneACCESS table contains in-frame sequences only and omits some clones. Under half of the omission traces to an unresolved V gene where checked; the cause of the rest is unknown. D and trimming were read from the DNA, whereas the V and J calls and clone size are those reported in that table. The sample has roughly 110,000 clones on record, approximately 90% of them singletons. 6.5% of the sample is held by the ten biggest clonotypes.

The entry originates in a study of T cell responses to AZD1222 COVID-19 vaccine (dated by TCRdb to about 2021). General notes on the study: A total of 230 to 250 trial participants underwent TCR sequencing, of whom about 210 had received two doses of AZD1222 and approximately 26 had received two doses of the MenACWY control vaccine. Trial participants were enrolled into age subgroups of 18-55, 56-69 and 70-plus years, which contained approximately 150, 28 and 58 TCR-sequenced participants, respectively. General conclusions and limits of the study: Only six or seven AZD1222 recipients were SARS-CoV-2 seropositive at baseline, limiting conclusions about previously exposed vaccinees. Epitopes outside the regions mutated in the B.1.351 and B.1.1.7 variants were reportedly recognized by nearly half of the unique spike-specific TCRs. Vaccine-associated CD4 TCRs spanned the whole spike protein, with dominant responses in regions 160-218 and 743-854. The 56-69-year group was small, and its depth increase did not reach significance, likely because of low power. Because no day 14 peak-response samples were available, repertoires were characterized only after the peak T cell response. Spike-specific TCR breadth and depth rose significantly after two AZD1222 doses compared with day 0 and with MenACWY recipients. Participants were mostly white British, with more females than males. The authors suggested clonal diversity may have been underestimated.

Trimming takes 5 bases off V and 0 bases off J; junction bases not matched to a gene: 4. Looking up the germline V gene yields CDR1 SGHTA and CDR2 FQGNSA. From its cysteine to its phenylalanine, the CDR3 spans 14 amino acids. The CDR3 DNA has 42 bases and is translated from base 1. The receptor was derived from an adult who received the AZD1222 COVID-19 vaccine. The receptor chain draws on TRBV7-2 and TRBJ2-7, with 7 bases matching TRBD1. The input for sequencing was peripheral blood, taken 28 days after the second AZD1222 dose. The sequenced DNA: TGTGCCAGCAGCCCACAGGGGATCTCCTACGAGCAGTACTTC. Its translation is CASSPQGISYEQYF.